The clone carrying this T cell receptor (beta chain) appeared many times. The CDR3 is 13 amino acids. Germline V gene sequence: CDR1 MNHNY, CDR2 SVGAGI (reference sequence). The V and J ends lost 6 bases and 11 bases respectively, with 14 bases between them. TCRdb independently ran MiXCR on the RT-PCR reads; one entry per CDR3 protein. In the table there are 550,000 to 750,000 distinct CDR3 sequences, 13% to 15% of which are singletons. The J gene is TRBJ1-6, the V gene TRBV6-6; D uncertain. Input material: memory CD4+ T cells from blood. The receptor was derived from a female donor in good health, serving as a healthy control. CDR3 loop: CASSSPETAPLHF. CDR3 nucleotide sequence: TGTGCCAGCAGCTCCCCAGAAACAGCACCCCTCCACTTT.